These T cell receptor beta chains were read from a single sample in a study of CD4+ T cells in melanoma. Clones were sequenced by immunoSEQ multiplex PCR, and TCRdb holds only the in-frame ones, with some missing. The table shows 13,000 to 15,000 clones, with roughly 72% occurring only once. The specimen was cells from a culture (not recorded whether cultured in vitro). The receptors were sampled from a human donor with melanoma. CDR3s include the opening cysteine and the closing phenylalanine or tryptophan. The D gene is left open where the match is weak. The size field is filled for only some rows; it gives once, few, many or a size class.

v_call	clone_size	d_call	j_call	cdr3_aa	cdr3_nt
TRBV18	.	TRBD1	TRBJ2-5	CASSPGTGSGETQYF	TGTGCCAGCTCACCCGGGACAGGGTCGGGGGAGACCCAGTACTTC
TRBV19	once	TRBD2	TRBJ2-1	CASSISFRGGRFNNEQFF	TGTGCCAGTAGTATTTCTTTCCGGGGGGGCCGCTTTAACAATGAGCAGTTCTTC
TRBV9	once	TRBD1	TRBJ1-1	CASSGQGVRGTEAFF	TGTGCCAGCAGCGGACAGGGAGTTAGGGGCACTGAAGCTTTCTTT
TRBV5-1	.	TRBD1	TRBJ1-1	CASSGGQGARNTEAFF	TGCGCCAGCAGCGGGGGACAGGGGGCGCGGAACACTGAAGCTTTCTTT
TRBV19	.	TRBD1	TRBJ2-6	CASRIRGQGISGANVLTF	TGTGCCAGTAGGATCCGGGGACAGGGGATCTCTGGGGCCAACGTCCTGACTTTC
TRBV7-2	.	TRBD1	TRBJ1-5	CASSFPDRGTQPQHF	TGTGCCAGCAGCTTCCCCGACAGGGGTACTCAGCCCCAGCATTTT
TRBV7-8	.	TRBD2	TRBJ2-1	CASSFLGGGNNEQFF	TGTGCCAGCAGCTTCTTAGGCGGGGGGAACAATGAGCAGTTCTTC
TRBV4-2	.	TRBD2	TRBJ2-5	CASSPSGRGVYQETQYF	TGTGCCAGCAGCCCCAGCGGGCGGGGGGTGTACCAAGAGACCCAGTACTTC
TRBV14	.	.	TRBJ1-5	CASSQDGGVNQPQHF	TGTGCCAGCAGCCAAGACGGGGGAGTCAATCAGCCCCAGCATTTT
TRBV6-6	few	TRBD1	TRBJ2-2	CASSYPPGQGSGELFF	TGTGCCAGCAGTTACCCACCGGGACAGGGAAGCGGGGAGCTGTTTTTT
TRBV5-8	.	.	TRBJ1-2	CASSLVGGRNYGYTF	TGTGCCAGCAGCTTGGTCGGGGGTCGGAACTATGGCTACACCTTC
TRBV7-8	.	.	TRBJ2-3	CASSLTDSTTQYF	TGTGCCAGCAGCTTAACGGACTCCACGACGCAGTATTTT
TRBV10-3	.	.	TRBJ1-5	CAISYAGAQPQHF	TGTGCCATCAGTTATGCGGGCGCTCAGCCCCAGCATTTT
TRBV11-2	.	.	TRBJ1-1	CASSLAGRDTEAFF	TGTGCCAGCAGCTTGGCAGGGCGGGACACTGAAGCTTTCTTT
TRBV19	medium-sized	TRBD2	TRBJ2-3	CASSMARTSLITDTQYF	TGTGCCAGTAGTATGGCAAGGACTAGCTTAATCACAGATACGCAGTATTTT
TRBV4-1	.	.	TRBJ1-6	CASSQVHSIAPRSPLHF	TGCGCCAGCAGCCAAGTACACAGCATAGCCCCGCGGTCACCCCTCCACTTT
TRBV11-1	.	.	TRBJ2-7	CASSPSAAYEQYF	TGTGCCAGCAGCCCCAGCGCCGCCTACGAGCAGTACTTC
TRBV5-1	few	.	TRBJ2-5	CASSLRPKETQYF	TGCGCCAGCAGCTTGAGGCCAAAAGAGACCCAGTACTTC